The 18 T cell receptor beta chains below all came from one sample that was sequenced in a study of spatial heterogeneity in lung cancer (dated by TCRdb to between 2018 and 2021). Interpreted using the paper, the time point label stands for: sample taken at primary tumor resection. The library was made by 5' RACE. TCRdb records NextSeq 500 as the sequencer. TCRdb handled the public reads itself, with Q25 trimming in fastp and clone calling in MiXCR, and kept productive beta chains. Each CDR3 protein appears once, grouped with its most common genes and DNA. This sample is represented by some 5,600 distinct CDR3 sequences; 4% to 6% of them were singletons. Approximately 23% of the sample goes to the ten largest clones. The paper's findings and limits, for the study overall: The number of expanded intratumoral alpha and beta TCRs correlated with the tumor nonsynonymous mutation count.

No antigen is known for these receptors. Specimen: lung tumor tissue, collected at surgery. Receptor source: a male donor with early-stage non-small cell lung cancer.

This clonotype was seen many times. The size of this beta chain means little, since it is a stray read in a library made for alpha chains. The chain recombines TRBV4-1 with TRBJ2-1, with D possibly being TRBD1 (6 bases). Germline CDR1 is MGHRA and CDR2 is YSYEKL. V lost 0 bases to trimming and J lost 6 bases, with 9 bases between them. The CDR3 totals 14 residues. In DNA, the CDR3 is TGCGCCAGCAGCCAAGACAGGGGACGCAATGAGCAGTTCTTC. Translating it yields CASSQDRGRNEQFF.

The table lists this clonotype with a few counts. This beta chain slipped into a library made for alpha chains as a stray read, so its size is not meaningful. V is TRBV20-1 and J is TRBJ2-2; D is tentatively TRBD1 or TRBD2 (5 bases each). The V end was cut by 0 bases, the J end by 3 bases, with 11 bases between. The germline CDR1 and CDR2 sequences are DFQATT and SNEGSKA (reference sequence). The CDR3 runs to 15 residues. The CDR3 region has the DNA TGCAGTGCTAGAGAGACGGGGCGTGACACCGGGGAGCTGTTTTTT. It yields the protein CSARETGRDTGELFF.

This clonotype is classed as medium-sized. This beta chain is an off-target read within a library intended for alpha chains, so its frequency means little. The genes are TRBV6-5 and TRBJ1-2, with D perhaps matching TRBD1 (6 bases). The CDR3 loop spans 13 amino acids. Germline assignment: CDR1 MNHEY and CDR2 SVGAGI. Trimming pared 4 bases from V and 4 bases from J, leaving 10 bases between. The CDR3 loop is CASSSKGGYGYTF. The CDR3 DNA sequence: TGTGCCAGCAGTTCGAAAGGGGGCTATGGCTACACCTTC.

This clonotype is categorized as medium-sized (0.01 to 0.1%). A library prepared for alpha chains yielded this beta chain as an off-target read; its size is of little meaning. This rearrangement joins TRBV28 to TRBJ2-3; TRBD2 matches at 14 bases. The CDR3 consists of 14 residues. Germline values: CDR1 MDHEN, CDR2 SYDVKM. CDR3 DNA sequence: TGTGTCTCGGAGACTAGCGGGAGGGCCGCTACGCAGTATTTT. Residues: CVSETSGRAATQYF.

This clonotype is medium-sized within its sample. Because this beta chain is a stray read in a library intended to capture alpha chains, its abundance should not be given much weight. The rearrangement joins TRBV2 to TRBJ1-2; 7 positions match TRBD1. This CDR3 region has 13 residues. Unmatched junction bases numbered 7, after V lost 8 bases and J lost 4 bases. Germline V CDR1 and CDR2: SNHLY, FYNNEI. This CDR3 is CASGQASLYGYTF. The CDR3 DNA reads TGTGCCAGCGGACAGGCCTCCCTCTATGGCTACACCTTC.

Ten or more counts support this clonotype. Within a library made for alpha chains, this beta chain is off target, and its count is uninformative. The gene calls are TRBV7-9 and TRBJ2-5; D uncertain. The length of the CDR3 is 14 residues. V lost 4 bases and J lost 1, with 10 bases in between. CDR1 and CDR2 (germline): SEHNR, FQNEAQ (reference sequence). The CDR3 region is CASSSPGIQETQYF. The CDR3 DNA reads as TGTGCCAGCAGCTCCCCAGGAATCCAAGAGACCCAGTACTTC.

This clonotype was seen at least ten times. This beta chain is an off-target read within a library intended for alpha chains, so its frequency means little. The chain recombines TRBV7-2 with TRBJ2-3; tentatively, D is TRBD2 (5 bases). Germline V CDR1 and CDR2: SGHTA, FQGNSA. This CDR3 spans 14 amino acids. The V end lost 5 bases, the J end lost 6 bases, and 15 bases lay between the germline ends. CDR3 sequence: CASSRRLSADTQYF. In DNA, the CDR3 is TGTGCCAGCAGCCGGAGACTATCCGCCGATACGCAGTATTTT.

The sample holds many counts of this clonotype. Because the library targeted alpha chains, this beta chain is an off-target read whose size means little. The gene calls are TRBV10-3 and TRBJ2-3; D possibly corresponds to TRBD1 (6 bases). Trimming took 3 bases from V and 2 from J, leaving 18 bases between them. The germline V gene has CDR1 ENHRY and CDR2 SYGVKD. The CDR3 length is 17 residues. The chain's CDR3 is CAISESRQGRFTDTQYF. DNA of the CDR3: TGTGCCATCAGTGAAAGTCGGCAGGGGAGATTCACAGATACGCAGTATTTT.

This clonotype was found many times. Because the library targeted alpha chains, this beta chain is an off-target read whose size means little. The chain couples TRBV20-1 to TRBJ2-5; the match to TRBD2 covers 8 bases. V gave up 3 bases and J gave up 6 bases; unmatched junction bases: 15. CDR1 DFQATT and CDR2 SNEGSKA come from the germline V gene (reference sequence). The CDR3 has 16 residues. The CDR3: CSASQSLGTRRQTQYF. CDR3 nucleotides: TGCAGTGCTAGCCAATCTCTAGGGACTAGAAGGCAGACCCAGTACTTC.

By share, this clonotype ranks as medium-sized (0.01 to 0.1%). Since the library was made to target alpha chains, this beta chain is a stray read and its abundance is not meaningful. The J gene is TRBJ2-2, the V gene TRBV13, with a weak D call TRBD1 (7 bases). Trimming took off 6 bases at V and 9 bases at J, with 17 bases between the two ends. CDR3 size: 14 residues. Germline V CDR1 and CDR2: PRHDT, FYEKMQ (reference sequence). CDR3 nucleotides: TGTGCCAGCAGGCACAGGGGAGGAGACAGGGAGCTGTTTTTT. Translating gives CASRHRGGDRELFF.

In its sample, this clonotype was seen many times. This beta chain is an unintended read in a library built for alpha chains; its size means little. The chain uses TRBV7-6 and TRBJ2-5; D is ambiguous. The CDR3 spans 11 residues. Germline V gives CDR1 SGHVS, CDR2 FNYEAQ. V was clipped by 5 bases and J by 7 bases, with 8 bases between them. CDR3: CASSPQRTQYF. The CDR3 DNA reads as TGTGCCAGCAGCCCACAGAGGACCCAGTACTTC.

In this sample, this clonotype turned up many times. This beta chain is a stray sequence in a library constructed for alpha chains; its clone size is not meaningful. The rearrangement joins TRBV7-2 to TRBJ1-2, with D uncertain. The CDR3 runs to 12 residues. Trimming left V 8 bases short and J 8 bases short, with 15 bases between. Germline V gene lookup returns CDR1 SGHTA and CDR2 FQGNSA. The CDR3 region is CASAGPAQGYTF. The CDR3 bases are TGTGCCAGCGCAGGTCCCGCACAGGGCTACACCTTC.

This clonotype is classed as hyperexpanded. This beta chain is a stray sequence in a library constructed for alpha chains; its clone size is not meaningful. The rearrangement uses TRBV14 and TRBJ2-2; the D is unclear. From germline, CDR1 is SGHDN and CDR2 FVKESK. Trimming removed 3 bases from V and 3 bases from J, with 5 bases in between. The CDR3 is 13 amino acids. CDR3 loop: CASSQYYTGELFF. The DNA of the CDR3 is TGTGCCAGCAGCCAGTATTACACCGGGGAGCTGTTTTTT.

This clonotype was counted many times. Being off target in a library aimed at alpha chains, this beta chain has a size of little meaning. The chain links TRBV5-5 to TRBJ2-2; 10 positions agree with TRBD1. The J segment lost 5 bases and the V segment lost 6 bases, leaving 10 bases of the junction unmatched. The length of the CDR3 is 16 residues. The V gene's germline CDR1 is SGHKS and CDR2 YYEKEE (reference sequence). The CDR3 region is CASTDTGQGYTGELFF. The CDR3 nucleotides are TGTGCCAGCACTGATACGGGACAGGGGTATACCGGGGAGCTGTTTTTT.

The sample holds many counts of this clonotype. This beta chain is off target for a library built for alpha chains, so its abundance means little. The chain uses TRBV5-6 and TRBJ1-4; D unclear. The V gene lost 0 bases and the J gene lost 5 bases, with 11 bases spanning the gap. CDR3 size: 15 residues. Per the germline V gene, CDR1 is SGHDT and CDR2 is YYEEEE. This CDR3 reads CASSLVGGLNEKLFF. The DNA for the CDR3 is TGTGCCAGCAGCTTGGTTGGTGGATTGAATGAAAAACTGTTTTTT.

Turning to this clonotype: This beta chain was picked up by a library intended for alpha chains and is off target, so its count carries little meaning. J is TRBJ2-2 and V is TRBV25-1, with D tentatively TRBD2 (5 bases). The V gene's germline CDR1 is MGHDK and CDR2 SYGVNS. The length of the CDR3 is 17 residues. V shed 4 bases and J shed 1 base, with 16 bases lying between them. The CDR3 DNA reads as TGTGCCAGCAGTGCCATAGTAGGACGGGAGAACACCGGGGAGCTGTTTTTT. Encoded protein: CASSAIVGRENTGELFF.

This clonotype has a count of ten or more. This beta chain turned up in a library designed for alpha chains; as an off-target read, its abundance says little. This chain links TRBV14 with TRBJ1-1; D unclear. This CDR3 region has 13 residues. Germline V gives CDR1 SGHDN, CDR2 FVKESK. The V end was cut by 8 bases, the J end by 4 bases, with 14 bases between. DNA for the CDR3: TGTGCCAGCTCCCCAGCGGCTTTCACTGAAGCTTTCTTT. It specifies CASSPAAFTEAFF.

By proportion, this clonotype is medium-sized. This beta chain appears as a stray read in a library generated for alpha chains; its size is not informative. The CDR3 sequence is CASSPGLGKYEQYF. The DNA for the CDR3 is TGCGCCAGCAGCCCGGGACTAGGAAAATACGAGCAGTACTTC. The chain has TRBV4-3 and TRBJ2-7; 8 bases match TRBD2. Germline values: CDR1 LGHNA, CDR2 YSLEER. The CDR3 is 14 amino acids. V shed 4 bases and J 4 bases; nucleotides not matched to a gene: 6.